This record looks at one T cell receptor (beta chain) sequence and its context. Its specificity is not known. Sequencing was performed with immunoSEQ multiplex PCR; in TCRdb, only in-frame clones are kept and a portion is missing. This sample has some 70,000 clones, with roughly 89% found just once. These data come from a study of Tregs in tolerant kidney transplant recipients. Unstimulated Tregs (CD4+CD25+CD127-) and CD4+CD25- non-Tregs were sorted from PBMCs. The V and J ends lost 0 bases and 6 bases, in that order; junction bases with no gene match: 8. This CDR3 is 17 amino acids long. CDR1 and CDR2 (germline): GTSNPN, SVGIG (reference sequence). Points from the study as a whole: No direct test of biological reproducibility was done here.

The TCR originated in a human donor in good health. The J gene is TRBJ2-2, the V gene TRBV30, with 12 bases identical to TRBD2. The sequencing input was CD4+ T cells from blood. The DNA for the CDR3 is TGTGCCTGGAGTGTCCAGGGGCTAGCGGGAGGGCCCGGGGAGCTGTTTTTT. As protein: CAWSVQGLAGGPGELFF. The entire variable domain, with the rest obtained from reference TRBV30 and TRBJ2-2, is as follows: SQTIHQWPATLVQPVGSPLSLECTVEGTSNPNLYWYRQAAGRGLQLLFYSVGIGQISSEVPQNLSASRPQDRQFILSSKKLLLSDSGFYLCAWSVQGLAGGPGELFFGEGSRLTVL.